This T cell receptor (beta chain) was retrieved from a study of identical twins. General study results and limits: There were fewer insertions in abundant cord blood beta clonotypes, but memory repertoires showed no such pattern. Conclusions were drawn cross-sectionally by statistical analysis, without following the same donors.

TCRdb passed the 5' RACE reads through MiXCR, listing each CDR3 protein once. The sample shows 450,000 or so distinct CDR3 sequences, 20% to 30% of them seen only once. V was pared by 5 bases and J by 4 bases, with 11 bases between. Germline lookup yields CDR1 SGHTA and CDR2 FQGNSA. The CDR3 spans 14 residues. In this sample, this clonotype turned up a few times. The antigen is unknown. The same sample was also studied in work on T cells expressing NK-cell markers. That paper notes: Out of eight donors sequenced, seven tested HCMV-seropositive and the remaining one seronegative. The same clonotypes also predominated in the CD3+CD56-NKG2C+ fraction of a few donors.

The genes are TRBV7-2 and TRBJ2-2; no clear D. The origin of this receptor is a woman between 18 and 29 years old in good health. The sample comprised CD4+ T cells sorted from blood. DNA of the CDR3: TGTGCCAGCAGCCAACAGTCTAGCACCGGGGAGCTGTTTTTT. Translation gives CASSQQSSTGELFF.